The T cell receptor beta chain described here comes from a study of blood T cell repertoires in COVID-19. The overall study: Donors in the United States, Italy and Spain gave samples during acute or convalescent COVID-19.

Here immunoSEQ multiplex PCR was the method, and the copy in TCRdb shows in-frame clones only, minus some. The sample has 200,000 or so clones, 70% to 85% seen once. The study assigned cohorts using participant-reported clinical history. Recovery meant two consecutive negative NP/OP PCR tests, professional clearance, or resolved symptoms. Germline assignment: CDR1 SNHLY and CDR2 FYNNEI. The CDR3 loop spans 15 amino acids. Trimming removed 0 bases from V and 9 bases from J, with 17 bases in between. This sequence was found in a man between 60 and 75 years old who had recovered from COVID-19. Sequencing used PBMCs or T cells enriched from blood (not recorded which). This chain joins TRBV2 and TRBJ2-5; D perhaps matches TRBD2 (5 bases). The CDR3 reads CASSEADRPARAQYF. CDR3 in DNA: TGTGCCAGCAGTGAAGCGGACCGGCCGGCGAGGGCCCAGTACTTC.